This T cell receptor beta chain was sequenced for a study of Ad26.COV2.S vaccination and SARS-CoV-2 variants (dated by TCRdb to the early 2020s). Regarding the research as a whole: Donors in the vaccine arm were drawn from COV1001, a multicentre, randomized, double-blind, placebo-controlled phase I-IIa trial testing Ad26.COV2.S in healthy adults. The TCR-sequenced set comprised approximately 30 samples: some 19 Ad26.COV2.S vaccine recipients, 5 placebo recipients and 8 SARS-CoV-2 convalescent individuals. The specificity and breadth of SARS-CoV-2-reactive T cell receptors after Ad26.COV2.S vaccination were assessed by TCRbeta repertoire sequencing. Trial participants were randomized into five groups of five: low-dose or high-dose Ad26.COV2.S given once or twice, or placebo on both occasions. Ad26.COV2.S was administered intramuscularly at a dose of 5x10^10 or 1x10^11 viral particles, either as one shot or as two shots given 56 days apart. Investigators did not know the trial group allocation while performing experiments and assessing outcomes. Here is what the overall study found, with its caveats: Spike-specific TCR breadth was higher in Ad26.COV2.S recipients than in placebo recipients (P = 0.0014). The study lacked the statistical power to compare responses across vaccine doses or regimens. Vaccine and placebo recipients had similar non-spike TCR breadth, a finding consistent with the vaccine containing only spike. After vaccination, substantial breadth of spike-specific CD8+ and CD4+ T cell responses was reported. The authors noted that the TCR breadth and depth analyses may have underestimated total T cell responses.

From V the trimming removes 4 bases and from J it removes 1 base, while the gene matches leave 2 bases of the junction unaccounted for. The CDR3 sequence holds 14 residues, the cysteine and phenylalanine included. Left in the record is the CDR3 DNA by itself, 42 bases read in frame from the first base. Taken from the germline V gene (reference sequence), the CDR1 and CDR2 loops are SGHNT and YYREEE. To note about this clone: The antigen this receptor binds is unknown. Nothing much larger sits one base from this clone, and base qualities are not available.

The immunoSEQ Assay was the method used to sequence TCRbeta CDR3 regions. After extraction, genomic DNA underwent amplification by bias-controlled multiplex PCR, followed by high-throughput sequencing. The published analysis was carried out like this. To quantify the absolute abundance of each unique TCRbeta CDR3 region, sequences were collapsed and filtered. Usable DNA was measured by amplifying reference genes present in all nucleated cells, and TCRbeta template counts were normalized to that usable DNA to estimate T cell fraction. Repertoire TCRs were annotated as SARS-CoV-2-specific by exact matching of V gene, CDR3 amino acid sequence and J gene to a known reactive TCR set. The reference SARS-CoV-2 TCR set was derived from MIRA and filtered for enrichment in COVID-19-positive ImmuneCODE repertoires, a step that removed public or cross-reactive TCRs. Drawing on the MIRA antigens, annotated TCRs were analysed further at the level of specific ORF or position within ORF. Breadth was defined as annotated unique rearrangements over total unique productive rearrangements; depth was the summed frequency of those rearrangements. Group comparisons of TCR breadth used two-sided Wilcoxon rank-sum tests. TCRdb took over this immuneACCESS table, retaining in-frame rearrangements with V and J assigned. Such tables are incomplete; in checked studies, under half of the missing clones stem from an unresolved V gene, and the remainder is unexplained. The DNA was the basis for D and trimming; V, J and clone size are from that table. In all, the sample holds approximately 410,000 clones, and 88% of those were seen once. The ten biggest clones cover 3.6% of the sample.

The sample's treatment or condition label, decoded: over 15 received Ad26.COV2.S at low or high dose, single or two shots; roughly five received placebo; per-sample allocation not given. For vaccine and placebo recipients, the sequenced repertoires came from samples collected on day 63 after the first injection. In Cohort 1b, 25 to 30 adults aged 18-55 years were enrolled at a single site in Boston, USA, between 29 July and 7 August 2020. Ad26.COV2.S was a replication-incompetent adenovirus type 26 vector expressing a prefusion-stabilized SARS-CoV-2 spike protein from the original Wuhan strain. The clonotype was recovered from a person between 18 and 65 years old who received the Ad26.COV2.S COVID-19 vaccine or a placebo. This receptor chain uses TRBV5-4 and TRBJ2-3, with 8 central nucleotides matching TRBD1. The sample consisted of peripheral blood, taken in a trial of Ad26.COV2.S vaccine versus placebo. The CDR3 has the sequence CASSEDRGTDTQYF. The base sequence is TGTGCCAGCAGCGAGGACAGGGGCACAGATACGCAGTATTTT.